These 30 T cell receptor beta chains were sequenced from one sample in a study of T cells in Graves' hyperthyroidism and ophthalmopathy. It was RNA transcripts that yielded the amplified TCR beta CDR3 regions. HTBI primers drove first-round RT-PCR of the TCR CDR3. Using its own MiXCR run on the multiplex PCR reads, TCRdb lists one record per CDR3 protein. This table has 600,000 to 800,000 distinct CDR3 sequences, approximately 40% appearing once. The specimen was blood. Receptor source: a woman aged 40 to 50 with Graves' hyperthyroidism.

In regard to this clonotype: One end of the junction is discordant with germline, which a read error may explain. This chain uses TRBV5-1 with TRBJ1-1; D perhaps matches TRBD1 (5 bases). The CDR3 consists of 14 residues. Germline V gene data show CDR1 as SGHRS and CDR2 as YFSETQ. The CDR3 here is CASSLTDGATEAFF. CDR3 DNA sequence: TGTGCCAGCAGCCTCACAGACGGGGCGACTGAAGCTTTCTTT.

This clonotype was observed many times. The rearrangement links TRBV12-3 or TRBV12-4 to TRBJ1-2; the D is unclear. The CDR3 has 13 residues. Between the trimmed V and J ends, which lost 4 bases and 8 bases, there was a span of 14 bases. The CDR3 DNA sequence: TGTGCCAGCAGTTCTCCGGGTCTGATGGGCTACACCTTC. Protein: CASSSPGLMGYTF.

Written as DNA, the CDR3 is TGCAGTGCTAGAGATGGGGGGGAGACCCAGTACTTC. Translated, it gives CSARDGGETQYF. J is TRBJ2-5 and V is TRBV20-1, with D possibly being TRBD2 (6 bases). V was pared by 0 bases and J by 5 bases, with 7 bases between. Germline CDR1 reads DFQATT; CDR2 reads SNEGSKA (reference sequence). CDR3 length equals 12 residues.

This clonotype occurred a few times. This CDR3 reads CASRGDRKNGYTF. CDR3 nucleotide sequence: TGTGCCAGCAGAGGAGACAGAAAGAATGGCTACACCTTC. The V and J genes are TRBV27 and TRBJ1-2; D may be TRBD1 (5 bases). This CDR3 is built from 13 residues. CDR1 is MNHEY, CDR2 SMNVEV, per germline (reference sequence). V lost 6 bases to trimming and J lost 6 bases, with 14 bases between them.

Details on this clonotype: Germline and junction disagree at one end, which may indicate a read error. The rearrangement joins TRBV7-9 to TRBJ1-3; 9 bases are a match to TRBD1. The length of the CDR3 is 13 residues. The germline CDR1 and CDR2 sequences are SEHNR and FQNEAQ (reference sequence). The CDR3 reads CASSLDRGNSIYF. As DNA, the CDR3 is TGTGCCAGCAGCTTGGACAGGGGAAACAGCATATATTTT.

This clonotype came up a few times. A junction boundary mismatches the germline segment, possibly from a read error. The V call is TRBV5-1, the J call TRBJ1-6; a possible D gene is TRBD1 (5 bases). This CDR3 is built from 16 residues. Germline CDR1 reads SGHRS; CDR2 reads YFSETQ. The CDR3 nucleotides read TGTGCCAGCACGGGGGTCCAGGACCTGAGGAATTCACCCCTCCACTTT. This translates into CASTGVQDLRNSPLHF.

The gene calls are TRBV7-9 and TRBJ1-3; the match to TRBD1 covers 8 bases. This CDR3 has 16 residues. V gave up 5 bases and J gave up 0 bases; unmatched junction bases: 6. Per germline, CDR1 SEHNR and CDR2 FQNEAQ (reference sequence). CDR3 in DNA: TGTGCCAGCAGCCACCGGGACAGGAGCTCTGGAAACACCATATATTTT. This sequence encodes CASSHRDRSSGNTIYF.

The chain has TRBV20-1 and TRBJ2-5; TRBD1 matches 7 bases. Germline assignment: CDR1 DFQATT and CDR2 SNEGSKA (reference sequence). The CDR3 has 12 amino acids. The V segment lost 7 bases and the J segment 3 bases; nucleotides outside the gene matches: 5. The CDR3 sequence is CSGLQGKETQYF. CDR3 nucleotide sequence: TGCAGTGGGTTACAGGGGAAAGAGACCCAGTACTTC.

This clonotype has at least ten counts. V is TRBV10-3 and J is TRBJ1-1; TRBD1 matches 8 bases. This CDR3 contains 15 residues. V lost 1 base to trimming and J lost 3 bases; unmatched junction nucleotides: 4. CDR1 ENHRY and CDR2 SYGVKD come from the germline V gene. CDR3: CAISEYRGADTEAFF. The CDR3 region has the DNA TGTGCCATCAGTGAGTACAGGGGGGCGGACACTGAAGCTTTCTTT.

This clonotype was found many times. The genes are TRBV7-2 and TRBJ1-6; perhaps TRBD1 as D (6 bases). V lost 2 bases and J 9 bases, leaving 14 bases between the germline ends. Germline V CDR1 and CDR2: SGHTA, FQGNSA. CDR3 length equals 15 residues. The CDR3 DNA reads TGTGCCAGCAGCTTACGCGCAGGGGAAGGTTCACCCCTCCACTTT. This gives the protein CASSLRAGEGSPLHF.

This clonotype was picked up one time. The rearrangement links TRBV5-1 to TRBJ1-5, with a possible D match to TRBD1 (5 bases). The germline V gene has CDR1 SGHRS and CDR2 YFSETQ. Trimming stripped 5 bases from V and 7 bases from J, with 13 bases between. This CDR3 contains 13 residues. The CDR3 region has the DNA TGCGCCAGCAGATCGGGGGGAGGGCAGCCCCAGCATTTT. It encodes CASRSGGGQPQHF.

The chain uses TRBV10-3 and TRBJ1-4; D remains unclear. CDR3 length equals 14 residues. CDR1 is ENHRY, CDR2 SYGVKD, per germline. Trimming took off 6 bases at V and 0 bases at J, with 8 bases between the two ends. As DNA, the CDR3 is TGTGCCATCAGAGGGATTGCAACTAATGAAAAACTGTTTTTT. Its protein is CAIRGIATNEKLFF.

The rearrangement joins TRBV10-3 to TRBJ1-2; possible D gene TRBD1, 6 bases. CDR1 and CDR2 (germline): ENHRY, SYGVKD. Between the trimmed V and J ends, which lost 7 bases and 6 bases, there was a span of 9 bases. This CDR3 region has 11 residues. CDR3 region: CAITTGHGYTF. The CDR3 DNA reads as TGTGCCATCACCACAGGGCATGGCTACACCTTC.

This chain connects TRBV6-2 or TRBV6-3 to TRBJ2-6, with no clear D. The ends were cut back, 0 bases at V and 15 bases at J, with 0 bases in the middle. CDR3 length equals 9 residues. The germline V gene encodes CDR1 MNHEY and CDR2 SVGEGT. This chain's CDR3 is CASSYSLTF. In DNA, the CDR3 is TGTGCCAGCAGTTACTCCCTGACTTTC.

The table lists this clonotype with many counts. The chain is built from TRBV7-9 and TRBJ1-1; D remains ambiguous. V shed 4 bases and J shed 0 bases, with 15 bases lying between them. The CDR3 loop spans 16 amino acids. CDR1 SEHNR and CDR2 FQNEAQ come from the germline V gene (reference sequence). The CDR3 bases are TGTGCCAGCAGCTCTTTCGGCAGTCGAATGAACACTGAAGCTTTCTTT. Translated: CASSSFGSRMNTEAFF.

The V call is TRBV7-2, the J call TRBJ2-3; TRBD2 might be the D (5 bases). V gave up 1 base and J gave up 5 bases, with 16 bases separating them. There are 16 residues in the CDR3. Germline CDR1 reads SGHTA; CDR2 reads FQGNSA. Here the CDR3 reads CASSLVEDAILDTQYF. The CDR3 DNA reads TGTGCCAGCAGCTTAGTGGAGGATGCTATCTTAGATACGCAGTATTTT.

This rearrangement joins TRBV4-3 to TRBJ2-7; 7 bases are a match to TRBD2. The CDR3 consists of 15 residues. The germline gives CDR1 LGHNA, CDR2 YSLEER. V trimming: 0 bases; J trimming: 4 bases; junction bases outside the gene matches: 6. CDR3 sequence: CASSQDAGVWYEQYF. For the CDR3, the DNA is TGCGCCAGCAGCCAAGATGCGGGAGTTTGGTACGAGCAGTACTTC.

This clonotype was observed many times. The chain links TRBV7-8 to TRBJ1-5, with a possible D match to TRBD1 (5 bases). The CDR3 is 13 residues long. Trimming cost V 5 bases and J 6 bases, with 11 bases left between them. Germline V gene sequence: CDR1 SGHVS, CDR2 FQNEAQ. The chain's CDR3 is CASSPRGGQPQHF. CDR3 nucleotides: TGTGCCAGCAGCCCCCGGGGGGGTCAGCCCCAGCATTTT.

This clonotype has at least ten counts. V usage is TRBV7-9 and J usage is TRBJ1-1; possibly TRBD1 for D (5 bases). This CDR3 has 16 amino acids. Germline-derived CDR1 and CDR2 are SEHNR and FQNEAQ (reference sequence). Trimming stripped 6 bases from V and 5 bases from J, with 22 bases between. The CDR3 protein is CASSSTGGRMSTEAFF. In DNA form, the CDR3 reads TGTGCCAGCAGTAGTACGGGGGGAAGGATGAGTACTGAAGCTTTCTTT.

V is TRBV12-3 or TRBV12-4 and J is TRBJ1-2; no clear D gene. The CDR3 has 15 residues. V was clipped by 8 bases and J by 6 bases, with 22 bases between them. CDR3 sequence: CASSPPSESIHGYTF. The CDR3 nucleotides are TGTGCCAGCTCACCACCGTCAGAATCGATACATGGCTACACCTTC.

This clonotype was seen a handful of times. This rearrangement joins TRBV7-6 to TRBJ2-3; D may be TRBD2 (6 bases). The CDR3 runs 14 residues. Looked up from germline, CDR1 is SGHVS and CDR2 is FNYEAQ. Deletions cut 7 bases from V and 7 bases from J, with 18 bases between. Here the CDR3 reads CASTLNGRGNTQYF. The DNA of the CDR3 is TGTGCCAGCACCCTGAACGGGAGAGGGAATACGCAGTATTTT.

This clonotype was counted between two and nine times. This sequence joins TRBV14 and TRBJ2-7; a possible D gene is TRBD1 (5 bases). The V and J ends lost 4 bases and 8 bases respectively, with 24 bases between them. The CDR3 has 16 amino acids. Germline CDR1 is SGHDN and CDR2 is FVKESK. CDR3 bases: TGTGCCAGCAGCCCCGTCGCGGACATATTGCTACGCAAGCAGTACTTC. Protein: CASSPVADILLRKQYF.

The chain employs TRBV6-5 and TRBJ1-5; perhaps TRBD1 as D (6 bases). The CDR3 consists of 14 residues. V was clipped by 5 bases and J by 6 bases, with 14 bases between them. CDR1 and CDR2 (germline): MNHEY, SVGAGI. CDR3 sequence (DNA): TGTGCCAGCAGTGTAACAGGGAGAAGTCAGCCCCAGCATTTT. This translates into CASSVTGRSQPQHF.

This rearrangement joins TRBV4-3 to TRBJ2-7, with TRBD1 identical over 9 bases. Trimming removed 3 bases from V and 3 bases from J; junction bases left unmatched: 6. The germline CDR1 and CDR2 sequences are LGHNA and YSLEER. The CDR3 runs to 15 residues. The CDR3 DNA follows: TGCGCCAGCAGCCATGGGACAGGGCCCTTCTACGAGCAGTACTTC. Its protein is CASSHGTGPFYEQYF.

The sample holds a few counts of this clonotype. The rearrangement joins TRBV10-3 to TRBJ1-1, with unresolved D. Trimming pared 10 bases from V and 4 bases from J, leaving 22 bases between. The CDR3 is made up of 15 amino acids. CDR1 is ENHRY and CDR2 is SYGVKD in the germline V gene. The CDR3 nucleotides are TGTGCCAGCAGACGCCTAAGCCAAGGGCCCACTGAAGCTTTCTTT. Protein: CASRRLSQGPTEAFF.

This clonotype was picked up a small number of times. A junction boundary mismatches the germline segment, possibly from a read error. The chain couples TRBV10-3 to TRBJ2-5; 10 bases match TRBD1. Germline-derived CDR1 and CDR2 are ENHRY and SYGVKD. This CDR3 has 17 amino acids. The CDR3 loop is CASSVAGTGAFGETQYF. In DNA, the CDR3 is TGTGCCAGCAGTGTCGCCGGGACAGGGGCCTTCGGAGAGACCCAGTACTTC.

The CDR3: CASSQGFKQDGYTF. The DNA of the CDR3 is TGTGCCAGCAGCCAAGGCTTCAAACAGGATGGCTACACCTTC. The chain combines TRBV7-9 with TRBJ1-2; possibly TRBD1 for D (5 bases). This CDR3 region has 14 residues. CDR1 is SEHNR and CDR2 is FQNEAQ in the germline V gene (reference sequence). V lost 5 bases and J 6 bases, leaving 16 bases between the germline ends. Full variable domain (outside the CDR3, taken from reference TRBV7-9 and TRBJ1-2): DTGVSQNPRHKITKRGQNVTFRCDPISEHNRLYWYRQTLGQGPEFLTYFQNEAQLEKSRLLSDRFSAERPKGSFSTLEIQRTEQGDSAMYLCASSQGFKQDGYTFGSGTRLTVV.

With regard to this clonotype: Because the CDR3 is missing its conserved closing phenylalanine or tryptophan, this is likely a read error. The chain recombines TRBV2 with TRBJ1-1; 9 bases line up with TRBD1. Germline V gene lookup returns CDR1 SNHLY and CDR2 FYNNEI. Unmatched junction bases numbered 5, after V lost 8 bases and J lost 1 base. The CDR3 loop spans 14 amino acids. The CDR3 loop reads CASHTGGANTEAFL. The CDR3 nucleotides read TGTGCCAGCCATACAGGGGGCGCGAACACTGAAGCTTTCCTT.

CDR3: CASSYSWGDTGELFF. The CDR3 nucleotides are TGTGCCAGCAGTTACTCTTGGGGGGACACCGGGGAGCTGTTTTTT. The V gene is TRBV6-5, the J gene TRBJ2-2, with a tentative D call TRBD2 (6 bases). Trimming removed 0 bases at V and 3 bases at J, with 8 bases between. The CDR3 spans 15 residues. CDR1 MNHEY and CDR2 SVGAGI come from the germline V gene.

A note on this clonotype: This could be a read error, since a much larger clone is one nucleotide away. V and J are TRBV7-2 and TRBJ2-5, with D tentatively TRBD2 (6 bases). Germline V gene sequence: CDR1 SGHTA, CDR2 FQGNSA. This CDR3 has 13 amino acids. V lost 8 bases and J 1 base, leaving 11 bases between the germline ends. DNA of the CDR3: TGTGCCAGCGGCCGGGACTTCCAAGAGACCCAGTACTTC. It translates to CASGRDFQETQYF.